The rows below give T cell receptor beta chains drawn from one sample of a study of blood T cell repertoires in COVID-19. Method: immunoSEQ multiplex PCR; TCRdb's copy keeps in-frame clones and lacks some. The sample consists of about 250,000 clones, 88% of them appearing once. What was sequenced was peripheral blood. The receptors stem from a man older than 75 with acute or convalescent COVID-19. Each CDR3 is given with its conserved first and last residue. The D gene is left open where the match is weak. Rows give clone size only sometimes, using once, few, many, or a class for an expanded clone.

cdr3_nt: TGTGCCAGCAGCCCCCGGGGGAACACTGAAGCTTTCTTT
cdr3_aa: CASSPRGNTEAFF
d_call: .
v_call: TRBV7-8
j_call: TRBJ1-1
clone_size: .

cdr3_nt: TGTGCCAGCAGTGTGGACAGCACGAGCTCTGGAAACACCATATATTTT
cdr3_aa: CASSVDSTSSGNTIYF
d_call: .
v_call: TRBV2
j_call: TRBJ1-3
clone_size: .

cdr3_nt: TGCGCCAGCAGCCAAGAGGACAGGGGGCGGGAGGCTTTCTTT
cdr3_aa: CASSQEDRGREAFF
d_call: TRBD1
v_call: TRBV4-1
j_call: TRBJ1-1
clone_size: .

cdr3_nt: TGTGCCACTTATAGGGGGGGTGTTGAGACCCAGTACTTC
cdr3_aa: CATYRGGVETQYF
d_call: .
v_call: TRBV28
j_call: TRBJ2-5
clone_size: .

cdr3_nt: TGTGCCAGTAGTCCGGACACCACAACTAATGAAAAACTGTTTTTT
cdr3_aa: CASSPDTTTNEKLFF
d_call: .
v_call: TRBV19
j_call: TRBJ1-4
clone_size: .

cdr3_nt: TGTGCCAGCAGTCGAGGGACAGGGATGAACACTGAAGCTTTCTTT
cdr3_aa: CASSRGTGMNTEAFF
d_call: TRBD1
v_call: TRBV3-1/TRBV3-2
j_call: TRBJ1-1
clone_size: .

cdr3_nt: TGTGCCAGCAGTTGGTATCACAACTCCTACGAGCAGTACTTC
cdr3_aa: CASSWYHNSYEQYF
d_call: .
v_call: TRBV27
j_call: TRBJ2-7
clone_size: .

cdr3_nt: TGTGCCAGCAGTTACTCAAGATCTAGCGGGGGAGATACGCAGTATTTT
cdr3_aa: CASSYSRSSGGDTQYF
d_call: TRBD2
v_call: TRBV6-2/TRBV6-3
j_call: TRBJ2-3
clone_size: .

cdr3_nt: TGTGCCAGTAGTACTGGGACAGGGGGCTCCTACAATGAGCAGTTCTTC
cdr3_aa: CASSTGTGGSYNEQFF
d_call: TRBD1
v_call: TRBV19
j_call: TRBJ2-1
clone_size: .

cdr3_nt: TGTGCCATCAGTGAGCTTTACACCGGGGAGCTGTTTTTT
cdr3_aa: CAISELYTGELFF
d_call: .
v_call: TRBV10-3
j_call: TRBJ2-2
clone_size: once

cdr3_nt: TGTGCCAGCAGCTCGCAGGGAGGCCTCCGCTCCTACGAGCAGTACTTC
cdr3_aa: CASSSQGGLRSYEQYF
d_call: .
v_call: TRBV7-9
j_call: TRBJ2-7
clone_size: .

cdr3_nt: TGTGCCAGCAGCTTGGGTACGACAGGGACCAACCATGAGCAGTTCTTC
cdr3_aa: CASSLGTTGTNHEQFF
d_call: TRBD1
v_call: TRBV7-8
j_call: TRBJ2-1
clone_size: .

cdr3_nt: TGCGCCAGCAGCCAAGAACACAGGGGGTGGTCGAACACCGGGGAGCTGTTTTTT
cdr3_aa: CASSQEHRGWSNTGELFF
d_call: TRBD1
v_call: TRBV4-3
j_call: TRBJ2-2
clone_size: once

cdr3_nt: TGTGCCAGCAGCGGGATCAGCGTTGAGACCCAGTACTTC
cdr3_aa: CASSGISVETQYF
d_call: .
v_call: TRBV2
j_call: TRBJ2-5
clone_size: .

cdr3_nt: TGTGCCAGCAGTGACCAACCGGGACTAGCGGGAGGTTCCAGCGGAAACAACTCCTACAATGAGCAGTTCTTC
cdr3_aa: CASSDQPGLAGGSSGNNSYNEQFF
d_call: TRBD2
v_call: TRBV6-4
j_call: TRBJ2-1
clone_size: once

cdr3_nt: TGTGCCAGCAGCCCCCGACAGGGTGGCAAAATGTGTGAGCAGTTCTTC
cdr3_aa: CASSPRQGGKMCEQFF
d_call: TRBD1
v_call: TRBV6-2/TRBV6-3
j_call: TRBJ2-1
clone_size: .

cdr3_nt: TGCGCCAGCAGCTCGGGACAGGGGAAAGAGACCCAGTACTTC
cdr3_aa: CASSSGQGKETQYF
d_call: TRBD1
v_call: TRBV5-1
j_call: TRBJ2-5
clone_size: .

cdr3_nt: TGCGCCAGCAGCCAAGAACTAGGGAATTCAAGGAGCAATGAGCAGTTCTTC
cdr3_aa: CASSQELGNSRSNEQFF
d_call: .
v_call: TRBV4-3
j_call: TRBJ2-1
clone_size: .

cdr3_nt: TGTGCCAGCAGCTTAACGCCACAGGCTGGCGAGCAGTACTTC
cdr3_aa: CASSLTPQAGEQYF
d_call: .
v_call: TRBV7-3
j_call: TRBJ2-7
clone_size: once

cdr3_nt: TGTGCCAGCTCACCTGTAAGGGAGCTAGCCAAAAACATTCAGTACTTC
cdr3_aa: CASSPVRELAKNIQYF
d_call: .
v_call: TRBV18
j_call: TRBJ2-4
clone_size: once

cdr3_nt: TGTGCCAGCAGCCGAAAGCGGGAGTCGAAGGACGAGCAGTACTTC
cdr3_aa: CASSRKRESKDEQYF
d_call: TRBD2
v_call: TRBV7-8
j_call: TRBJ2-7
clone_size: .

cdr3_nt: TGTGCCAGCAGCCCACAATCCCGAGATACGCAGTATTTT
cdr3_aa: CASSPQSRDTQYF
d_call: .
v_call: TRBV6-5
j_call: TRBJ2-3
clone_size: .

cdr3_nt: TGCGCCAGCAGCTCGCAACCCCAGATAGAAGCTTTCTTT
cdr3_aa: CASSSQPQIEAFF
d_call: .
v_call: TRBV5-1
j_call: TRBJ1-1
clone_size: .

cdr3_nt: TGTGCCAGCAGCTTAGACAGGGCCTATGGCTACACCTTC
cdr3_aa: CASSLDRAYGYTF
d_call: .
v_call: TRBV7-9
j_call: TRBJ1-2
clone_size: .

cdr3_nt: TGTGCCAGTAGTATAATACTAGCGGGCAACAATGAGCAGTTCTTC
cdr3_aa: CASSIILAGNNEQFF
d_call: TRBD2
v_call: TRBV19
j_call: TRBJ2-1
clone_size: .

cdr3_nt: TGTGCCAGCAGTATAAATGAGCAGTTCTTC
cdr3_aa: CASSINEQFF
d_call: .
v_call: TRBV28
j_call: TRBJ2-1
clone_size: .

cdr3_nt: TGTGCCATAGGGGGACAGGGGGCGACCGGGGAGCTGTTTTTT
cdr3_aa: CAIGGQGATGELFF
d_call: TRBD1
v_call: TRBV19
j_call: TRBJ2-2
clone_size: .

cdr3_nt: TGTGCCAGCAGCCCGGGACAGTTTCAAGAGACCCAGTACTTC
cdr3_aa: CASSPGQFQETQYF
d_call: TRBD1
v_call: TRBV5-4
j_call: TRBJ2-5
clone_size: .

cdr3_nt: TGTGCCAGCAGTGTCATCGGGGAATCCAGCGAGCAGTACTTC
cdr3_aa: CASSVIGESSEQYF
d_call: .
v_call: TRBV2
j_call: TRBJ2-7
clone_size: .

cdr3_nt: TGTGCCAGCAGCGTATCGGGGAATATCGAGACCCAGTACTTC
cdr3_aa: CASSVSGNIETQYF
d_call: .
v_call: TRBV9
j_call: TRBJ2-5
clone_size: .

cdr3_nt: TGTGCCAGCGCACTTCGTGGCGGCGGGAGCCAAGAGACCCAGTACTTC
cdr3_aa: CASALRGGGSQETQYF
d_call: TRBD2
v_call: TRBV28
j_call: TRBJ2-5
clone_size: .

cdr3_nt: TGTGCCAGCAGTTTAAGACTCAACTATGGCTACACCTTC
cdr3_aa: CASSLRLNYGYTF
d_call: .
v_call: TRBV27
j_call: TRBJ1-2
clone_size: .

cdr3_nt: TGCGCCAGCAGCGACGACAGGGCTGGGAATGAAAAACTGTTTTTT
cdr3_aa: CASSDDRAGNEKLFF
d_call: TRBD1
v_call: TRBV5-1
j_call: TRBJ1-4
clone_size: .

cdr3_nt: TGTGCCAGCAGCGATCTAGCGGGTACATCCTACGAGCAGTACTTC
cdr3_aa: CASSDLAGTSYEQYF
d_call: TRBD2
v_call: TRBV6-2/TRBV6-3
j_call: TRBJ2-7
clone_size: .

cdr3_nt: TGTGCCAGCAGCCGGGAGAACACCGGGGAGCTGTTTTTT
cdr3_aa: CASSRENTGELFF
d_call: .
v_call: TRBV6-4
j_call: TRBJ2-2
clone_size: .

cdr3_nt: TGTGCCAGCAGCCCTCGGACAGGGGGAGGGAGATCACCCCTCCACTTT
cdr3_aa: CASSPRTGGGRSPLHF
d_call: TRBD1
v_call: TRBV7-2
j_call: TRBJ1-6
clone_size: .

cdr3_nt: TGTGCCAGCAGCTCGACTAGCCAAGAGACCCAGTACTTC
cdr3_aa: CASSSTSQETQYF
d_call: .
v_call: TRBV7-3
j_call: TRBJ2-5
clone_size: .

cdr3_nt: TGTGCCAGTAGTATAGTTAGCGGGTATCTAGATACGCAGTATTTT
cdr3_aa: CASSIVSGYLDTQYF
d_call: TRBD2
v_call: TRBV19
j_call: TRBJ2-3
clone_size: .

cdr3_nt: TGTGCCATCAGTGAGCAGGGCCCACTTACGGGGGAGCTGTTTTTT
cdr3_aa: CAISEQGPLTGELFF
d_call: .
v_call: TRBV10-3
j_call: TRBJ2-2
clone_size: .

cdr3_nt: TGCGCCAGCAGCTTGAATGCGGCGGGGAGTGGAAACACCATATATTTT
cdr3_aa: CASSLNAAGSGNTIYF
d_call: .
v_call: TRBV5-1
j_call: TRBJ1-3
clone_size: .

cdr3_nt: TGTGCCAGCAGCACGCCGGGACAGGGGGACAATGAGCAGTTCTTC
cdr3_aa: CASSTPGQGDNEQFF
d_call: TRBD1
v_call: TRBV9
j_call: TRBJ2-1
clone_size: .

cdr3_nt: TGTGCCAGCAGGGACCAGGACAGGGCCTTCTTC
cdr3_aa: CASRDQDRAFF
d_call: TRBD1
v_call: TRBV3-1/TRBV3-2
j_call: TRBJ2-1
clone_size: .

cdr3_nt: TGTGCCAGCAGTTTCACAGGGGGGAGAGGTGAAAAACTGTTTTTT
cdr3_aa: CASSFTGGRGEKLFF
d_call: TRBD1
v_call: TRBV28
j_call: TRBJ1-4
clone_size: .

cdr3_nt: TGTGCCAGCTCTGAACAGGGGGCTCGTAGCAATCAGCCCCAGCATTTT
cdr3_aa: CASSEQGARSNQPQHF
d_call: TRBD1
v_call: TRBV2
j_call: TRBJ1-5
clone_size: few

cdr3_nt: TGTGCCTCAGCAATCCAGGGCAATCAGCCCCAGCATTTT
cdr3_aa: CASAIQGNQPQHF
d_call: .
v_call: TRBV6-6
j_call: TRBJ1-5
clone_size: .

cdr3_nt: TGTGCCAGCAAGACAGGGAGTAATGAAAAACTGTTTTTT
cdr3_aa: CASKTGSNEKLFF
d_call: TRBD1
v_call: TRBV27
j_call: TRBJ1-4
clone_size: .